The text below deals with one T cell receptor (beta chain). CDR3 length: 15 amino acids. CDR1 and CDR2 from the germline V gene are SGHAT and FQNNGV. The V end was cut by 3 bases, the J end by 0 bases, with 8 bases between. The data originate from a study of cytomegalovirus exposure and HLA in healthy donors. Use of 60 Vbeta and 13 Jbeta primers characterized the PCR. Libraries were prepared by immunoSEQ multiplex PCR; TCRdb keeps only in-frame clonotypes and omits some of them. Altogether approximately 150,000 clones are present, more than 70% being singletons, with the ten largest covering more than 1.2%.

The sequenced sample was PBMCs. The TCR sequence derives from a man between 60 and 70 years old in good health and CMV-seronegative. This chain connects TRBV11-2 to TRBJ1-4; D unresolved. The CDR3 nucleotides are TGTGCCAGCAGCTTGGGCCAGTCAACTAATGAAAAACTGTTTTTT. It encodes CASSLGQSTNEKLFF.